The rows below give T cell receptor beta chains drawn from one sample of a study of blood T cell repertoires in COVID-19. Profiling relied on immunoSEQ multiplex PCR, and the TCRdb table lists in-frame clones only, not all of them. The sample carries 210,000 or so clones, around 90% recorded once. The sequencing input was peripheral blood. These receptor sequences come from a man aged 45 to 65 with acute or convalescent COVID-19. Both conserved end residues are part of each CDR3. A D gene is named only where the DNA matches it firmly. A clone size is listed for some rows: how often the clone was seen (once, few, many), or a class if it is expanded.

abundance	v_gene	j_gene	d_gene	CDR3nt	CDR3aa
NA	TRBV19	TRBJ1-5	NA	TGTGCCAGTAGTATAGAATCGACGGGGGGCGGTCAGCCCCAGCATTTT	CASSIESTGGGQPQHF
once	TRBV28	TRBJ1-1	TRBD1	TGTGCCAGCAGCATTTCCAGGGGGCAAACTGAAGCTTTCTTT	CASSISRGQTEAFF
once	TRBV5-1	TRBJ2-5	TRBD2	TGCGCCAGCAGCTTGGCGGCGGGAGCGGCCTCAGAGACCCAGTACTTC	CASSLAAGAASETQYF
NA	TRBV28	TRBJ2-7	NA	TGTGCCAGCAGTTTAAATTGGCAGGGTCCCTACGAGCAGTACTTC	CASSLNWQGPYEQYF
NA	TRBV27	TRBJ2-1	TRBD2	TGTGCCAGCAGTCCCCGGGGACTAGCGGGAGTCTCGTACAATGAGCAGTTCTTC	CASSPRGLAGVSYNEQFF
NA	TRBV27	TRBJ1-2	NA	TGTGCCAGCAGTTTTGGGCAGGGCTATGGCTACACCTTC	CASSFGQGYGYTF
NA	TRBV27	TRBJ1-4	TRBD1	TGTGCCAGCAGCCGGACAGGGGGCATTGAAAAACTGTTTTTT	CASSRTGGIEKLFF
NA	TRBV6-2/TRBV6-3	TRBJ2-5	TRBD2	TGTGCCAGCAGTTACTGGCCCGGGACTAGCGGAACCTGGGGAGAGACCCAGTACTTC	CASSYWPGTSGTWGETQYF
NA	TRBV27	TRBJ1-1	NA	TGTGCCAGCAGCCGCGTCGGGGGGCCTATTTTTACTGAAGCTTTCTTT	CASSRVGGPIFTEAFF
once	TRBV28	TRBJ1-6	NA	TGTGCCAGCAGTTTAGGGAGGGGGAATTCACCCCTCCACTTT	CASSLGRGNSPLHF
NA	TRBV11-3	TRBJ2-1	TRBD2	TGTGCCAGCAGCTTATCGGGAGGGCCTAATAATGAGCAGTTCTTC	CASSLSGGPNNEQFF
NA	TRBV5-4	TRBJ1-1	NA	TGTGCCAGCAGCTTGGGGGGGGGTATGGACACTGAAGCTTTCTTT	CASSLGGGMDTEAFF
NA	TRBV7-2	TRBJ2-2	TRBD2	TGTGCCAGCAGATATGGACTAGCGGGAGTCCGGAACACCGGGGAGCTGTTTTTT	CASRYGLAGVRNTGELFF
NA	TRBV5-1	TRBJ1-2	TRBD1	TGCGCCAGCAGCACAGGACAGGGTGGCTATGGCTACACCTTC	CASSTGQGGYGYTF
NA	TRBV15	TRBJ2-5	NA	TGTGCCACCAGCAGAGGAGGGCTTGGGGAGACCCAGTACTTC	CATSRGGLGETQYF
few	TRBV10-3	TRBJ2-2	NA	TGTGCCATCAGTGGAGGCAGGGTGACCGGGGAGCTGTTTTTT	CAISGGRVTGELFF
NA	TRBV21-1	TRBJ2-1	NA	TGTGCCAGCAGCAAATTGTGTACAGTCCCTATGGTCTACAATGAGCAGTTCTTC	CASSKLCTVPMVYNEQFF
once	TRBV9	TRBJ2-3	NA	TGTGCCAGCAGCCCTTATCCAGGAGATACGCAGTATTTT	CASSPYPGDTQYF
NA	TRBV24-1	TRBJ2-2	TRBD2	TGTGCCACCAGTGATCACTCGGGACTAGCGAATCCTGGGGAGCTGTTTTTT	CATSDHSGLANPGELFF
NA	TRBV6-6	TRBJ1-1	TRBD1	TGTGCCAGCAATACTCCGACAGGGGTCACTGAAGCTTTCTTT	CASNTPTGVTEAFF
NA	TRBV6-1	TRBJ1-6	NA	TGTGCCAGCAGTGAATTGGCCAGGGATAATTCACCCCTCCACTTT	CASSELARDNSPLHF
NA	TRBV4-1	TRBJ2-7	NA	TGCGCCAGCAGCCAGGCCGCGCTGGGGCTAAGGAGCTCCTACGAGCAGTACTTC	CASSQAALGLRSSYEQYF
NA	TRBV30	TRBJ1-2	NA	TGTGCCTGGAGTGCAAGAGACTATGGCTACACCTTC	CAWSARDYGYTF
NA	TRBV4-2	TRBJ1-4	NA	TGTGCCAGCAGCCAAGACAGGGGCTTTAATGAAAAACTGTTTTTT	CASSQDRGFNEKLFF
NA	TRBV29-1	TRBJ1-1	NA	TGCAGCGTACGTCAGGGATTAACTGAAGCTTTCTTT	CSVRQGLTEAFF
NA	TRBV7-9	TRBJ2-7	TRBD2	TGTGCCAGCAGCCGCCTGACTAGCGGAACTCTCTACGAGCAGTACTTC	CASSRLTSGTLYEQYF
NA	TRBV2	TRBJ2-1	TRBD2	TGTGCCAGCAGTGTCAGCGGGAGAGGGAATGAGCAGTTCTTC	CASSVSGRGNEQFF
NA	TRBV7-2	TRBJ2-7	TRBD2	TGTGCCAGCAGCCTAGGACTAGCGAGAACTTACGAGCAGTACTTC	CASSLGLARTYEQYF
NA	TRBV27	TRBJ2-7	TRBD2	TGTGCCAGCAGTTCCGACGGGACTAGACACTACGAGCAGTACTTC	CASSSDGTRHYEQYF
NA	TRBV29-1	TRBJ1-1	NA	TGCAGCGTTGAAGTGGGCAGGGGAGGGACTGAAGCTTTCTTT	CSVEVGRGGTEAFF
NA	TRBV5-4	TRBJ2-3	TRBD1	TGTGCCAGCAGCTCTCTAGGGGGCGTAACAGATACGCAGTATTTT	CASSSLGGVTDTQYF